The rows below give T cell receptor beta chains drawn from one sample of a study of T cell responses to AZD1222 COVID-19 vaccine. Profiling relied on immunoSEQ multiplex PCR, and the TCRdb table lists in-frame clones only, not all of them. The sample carries some 130,000 clones, approximately 88% recorded once. This material consisted of peripheral blood, taken on day 0 of MenACWY control vaccination. These receptors originate from an adult in good health. Both conserved end residues are part of each CDR3. Fields, in order: V gene, D gene, J gene, clone size, CDR3 protein, CDR3 DNA. A D gene is named only where the DNA matches it firmly. The listing skips clone size in some rows; elsewhere it reads once, few, many or a size class.

TRBV10-1	.	TRBJ1-1	.	CASSESGWGRTEAFF	TGCGCCAGCAGTGAGTCGGGTTGGGGTCGGACTGAAGCTTTCTTT
TRBV5-1	.	TRBJ1-4	.	CASSQTVGNEKLFF	TGCGCCAGCAGCCAGACAGTTGGTAATGAAAAACTGTTTTTT
TRBV7-9	.	TRBJ1-1	.	CASRRIRGVREAFF	TGTGCCAGCAGGAGGATAAGGGGGGTCCGGGAAGCTTTCTTT
TRBV18	TRBD2	TRBJ2-5	once	CASSPFAAGGGETQYF	TGTGCCAGCTCACCTTTTGCAGCGGGAGGAGGTGAGACCCAGTACTTC
TRBV18	TRBD1	TRBJ1-2	.	CASSPGTGGYGYTF	TGTGCCAGCTCCCCCGGGACAGGGGGCTATGGCTACACCTTC
TRBV9	.	TRBJ1-2	.	CASSEGTNYGYTF	TGTGCCAGCAGCGAGGGCACCAACTATGGCTACACCTTC
TRBV9	.	TRBJ2-5	.	CASSVGRQETQYF	TGTGCCAGCAGCGTTGGACGGCAAGAGACCCAGTACTTC
TRBV2	.	TRBJ2-1	.	CASIGQYSSYNEQFF	TGTGCCAGCATAGGGCAGTACTCCTCCTACAATGAGCAGTTCTTC
TRBV5-1	.	TRBJ1-5	.	CASSYSGGSNQPQHF	TGCGCCAGCAGCTATTCCGGGGGTAGCAATCAGCCCCAGCATTTT
TRBV2	.	TRBJ1-5	few	CASSESNQPQHF	TGTGCCAGCAGTGAAAGCAATCAGCCCCAGCATTTT